Listed below are T cell receptor beta chains from one sample, sequenced in a study of T cell responses to AZD1222 COVID-19 vaccine. The repertoire was sequenced with immunoSEQ multiplex PCR; TCRdb's copy has only in-frame clones and lacks some. The sample has 100,000 to 150,000 clones; roughly 90% are singletons. This specimen consisted of peripheral blood, obtained on day 0 of AZD1222 vaccination. Receptor source: an adult in good health. Each CDR3 is given with its conserved first and last residue. A D gene is named only where the DNA matches it firmly. Rows may omit the clone size; those that give it use once, few, many or a size class.

size: NA; J: TRBJ1-5; D: NA; V: TRBV2; DNA: TGTGCCAGCAGTATTAACCCGAGCAATCAGCCCCAGCATTTT; CDR3: CASSINPSNQPQHF
size: NA; J: TRBJ1-3; D: NA; V: TRBV6-5; DNA: TGTGCCAGCAGCTCCGGGAGCGGAAACACCATATATTTT; CDR3: CASSSGSGNTIYF
size: NA; J: TRBJ2-3; D: NA; V: TRBV19; DNA: TGTGCCAGTATGGTCGGGGCCACAGATACGCAGTATTTT; CDR3: CASMVGATDTQYF
size: NA; J: TRBJ1-1; D: NA; V: TRBV5-4; DNA: TGTGCCAGCGGGGGAGGCTCTCTGAACACTGAAGCTTTCTTT; CDR3: CASGGGSLNTEAFF
size: NA; J: TRBJ1-1; D: TRBD1; V: TRBV7-2; DNA: TGTGCCAGCAGCCCTCGGACAGGGAGTATCACTGAAGCTTTCTTT; CDR3: CASSPRTGSITEAFF
size: NA; J: TRBJ1-1; D: NA; V: TRBV3-1/TRBV3-2; DNA: TGTGCCAGCAGCCAAGCAGGAGTCACTGAAGCTTTCTTT; CDR3: CASSQAGVTEAFF
size: NA; J: TRBJ1-3; D: NA; V: TRBV7-7; DNA: TGTGCTAGCAGCCCCGGCGCGGGTGGAAACACCATATATTTT; CDR3: CASSPGAGGNTIYF
size: NA; J: TRBJ1-2; D: NA; V: TRBV12-5; DNA: TGTGCTAGTGGTTTGCTGGCGGGAAATTATGGCTACACCTTC; CDR3: CASGLLAGNYGYTF
size: NA; J: TRBJ2-7; D: NA; V: TRBV7-2; DNA: TGTGCCAGCAGCGGGGACATTCCCTTCTTC; CDR3: CASSGDIPFF
size: NA; J: TRBJ2-5; D: TRBD1; V: TRBV5-1; DNA: TGCGCCAGCGGCAGGGACAGCTTAGAAGAGACCCAGTACTTC; CDR3: CASGRDSLEETQYF
size: once; J: TRBJ2-1; D: NA; V: TRBV19; DNA: TGTGCCAGTAGTATTGGTTGGATGACACCGGGACAGCAGTTCTTC; CDR3: CASSIGWMTPGQQFF
size: NA; J: TRBJ1-4; D: NA; V: TRBV6-5; DNA: TGTGCCGTGGGTGGCGGCAGCTTCAAGGAAAAACTGTTTTTT; CDR3: CAVGGGSFKEKLFF
size: NA; J: TRBJ1-2; D: NA; V: TRBV6-5; DNA: TGTGCCAGCAGGACTCCGGACGGACACTATGGCTACACCTTC; CDR3: CASRTPDGHYGYTF
size: NA; J: TRBJ2-2; D: NA; V: TRBV6-5; DNA: TGTGCCAGCAGATTTCCGACGGAGACCGGGGAGCTGTTTTTT; CDR3: CASRFPTETGELFF
size: NA; J: TRBJ2-1; D: NA; V: TRBV13; DNA: TGTGCCAGCAGCTTGGGCAGGGGTTATAATGAGCAGTTCTTC; CDR3: CASSLGRGYNEQFF
size: NA; J: TRBJ1-1; D: NA; V: TRBV6-5; DNA: TGTGCCAGCACCCCCGACATGGCGGACACTGAAGCTTTCTTT; CDR3: CASTPDMADTEAFF
size: NA; J: TRBJ1-1; D: NA; V: TRBV6-6; DNA: TGTGCCAGCAGTTCGTGGACACCGGCTCTCACTGAAGCTTTCTTT; CDR3: CASSSWTPALTEAFF
size: NA; J: TRBJ1-1; D: TRBD1; V: TRBV9; DNA: TGTGCCAGCAGCGGCGGAACCGGGACAGGGGAAGTAGCTTTCTTT; CDR3: CASSGGTGTGEVAFF